These 16 T cell receptor beta chains were sequenced from one sample in a study of tumor and adjacent non-tumor tissue in lung cancer. The library came from three nested PCR rounds adapted from ARM-PCR protocols. MiXCR, applied by TCRdb to the multiplex PCR reads, yields one record per CDR3 protein. Of 81,000 or so distinct CDR3 sequences listed, approximately 80% were seen once; the top ten hold about 54%. No cell sorting was done before RNA was extracted from the tissue. More than 3 cm separated this lung sample from the edge of the tumor. Sequenced material: distant non-tumor lung tissue. The receptor source for this set is a man aged 55 to 69 with non-small cell lung cancer.

The genes are TRBV28 and TRBJ2-5, with D tentatively TRBD1 (5 bases). This CDR3 has 15 residues. Germline V gives CDR1 MDHEN, CDR2 SYDVKM. Trimming cost V 3 bases and J 7 bases, with 18 bases left between them. The CDR3 spells CASSFVRVGFGTQYF. CDR3 nucleotide sequence: TGTGCCAGCAGTTTCGTCAGGGTTGGATTTGGGACCCAGTACTTC.

This clonotype appeared a few times. The rearrangement uses TRBV7-9 and TRBJ2-2, with 8 bases fitting TRBD2. Trimming took 5 bases from V and 3 from J; bases not matched to a gene: 8. The CDR3 loop spans 16 amino acids. CDR1 SEHNR and CDR2 FQNEAQ come from the germline V gene (reference sequence). The CDR3 is CASSLQAGGYTGELFF. CDR3 sequence (DNA): TGTGCCAGCAGCCTCCAGGCGGGAGGTTACACCGGGGAGCTGTTTTTT. The full variable domain, completed using reference TRBV7-9 and TRBJ2-2, is DTGVSQNPRHKITKRGQNVTFRCDPISEHNRLYWYRQTLGQGPEFLTYFQNEAQLEKSRLLSDRFSAERPKGSFSTLEIQRTEQGDSAMYLCASSLQAGGYTGELFFGEGSRLTVL.

Regarding this clonotype: It may be a read error: a sequence one base away is much more abundant. The genes are TRBV6-2 or TRBV6-3 and TRBJ2-2; 12 bases are a match to TRBD2. The CDR3 is 15 residues long. Germline loops: CDR1 MNHEY, CDR2 SVGEGT. The CDR3 nucleotides are TGTGCCAGCAGTTCTAGCGGGAGGGACACCGTGGAGCTGTTTTTT. Encoded protein: CASSSSGRDTVELFF.

On this clonotype itself: The junction shows a germline mismatch at one end, possibly a read error. The J gene is TRBJ2-3, the V gene TRBV6-1, with a tentative D call TRBD2 (5 bases). The CDR3 runs 16 residues. The germline CDR1 and CDR2 sequences are MNHNS and SASEGT. CDR3 coding DNA: TGTGCCAGCAGTGGCCGAAAGGCGCCTAGCATAGATACGCAGTATTTT. Encoded protein: CASSGRKAPSIDTQYF.

Of note for this clonotype: With a much larger clone just one base away, this may be a read error. This rearrangement joins TRBV12-3 or TRBV12-4 to TRBJ1-5, with a tentative D call TRBD1 (5 bases). The CDR3 runs to 14 residues. The DNA of the CDR3 is TGTGTCAGCAGTTTACCCTCGCCGGGGACGCCCCAGCATTTT. Translation: CVSSLPSPGTPQHF.

Points on this clonotype: A much larger clonotype is one base distant, so this may be a read error. The chain uses TRBV11-2 and TRBJ2-5, with D perhaps matching TRBD1 (6 bases). This CDR3 comprises 15 residues. The germline V gene has CDR1 SGHAT and CDR2 FQNNGV. The CDR3 protein is CARSLEQTGRETQYF. Written as DNA, the CDR3 is TGTGCCAGAAGCTTAGAACAGACAGGACGGGAGACCCAGTACTTC.

Regarding this clonotype: Germline is not matched at one junction end, which may reflect a read error. V and J are TRBV11-3 and TRBJ2-3; 7 bases fit TRBD1. The CDR3 sequence is 13 residues long. Per the germline V gene, CDR1 is SGHNT and CDR2 is YENEEA. The CDR3 nucleotides are TGTGCCAGCAGCCTTAAGGGGGCAGATACGCAGTTTTTT. It encodes CASSLKGADTQFF.

The table lists this clonotype with a few counts. Mismatch with germline at one junction end may stem from a read error. The chain is built from TRBV11-3 and TRBJ2-5, with D possibly being TRBD1 (6 bases). The CDR3 is made up of 14 amino acids. CDR1 is SGHNT, CDR2 YENEEA, per germline. The CDR3 nucleotides are TGTGCCAGCAACTTAGTACAGGGCCAAGAGGCCCAGTACTTC. Translation: CASNLVQGQEAQYF.

Remarks on this clonotype: A much larger clone sits a single nucleotide away, making a read error possible. The chain joins TRBV7-8 to TRBJ2-6; weak D call: TRBD2 (5 bases). The CDR3 is made up of 12 amino acids. The germline gives CDR1 SGHVS, CDR2 FQNEAQ. This CDR3 is CTSSLSGLDLTF. Here the CDR3 DNA reads TGTACCAGCAGCTTAAGCGGCCTTGACCTGACTTTC. The full variable domain, in which reference TRBV7-8 and TRBJ2-6 provide the parts outside the CDR3, is GAGVSQSPRYKVAKRGQDVALRCDPISGHVSLFWYQQALGQGPEFLTYFQNEAQLDKSGLPSDRFFAERPEGSVSTLKIQRTQQEDSAVYLCTSSLSGLDLTFGAGSRLTVL.

In the case of this clonotype: The junction departs from the called germline gene at one end, perhaps through a read error. This rearrangement joins TRBV7-8 to TRBJ1-5; 7 bases agree with TRBD1. The germline V gene encodes CDR1 SGHVS and CDR2 FQNEAQ. CDR3 length equals 15 residues. The CDR3: CPSNLSGQVSQPQHF. DNA for the CDR3: TGTCCCAGCAACTTAAGCGGACAGGTCTCTCAGCCCCAGCATTTT.

Regarding this clonotype: With a much larger clone just one base away, this may be a read error. The chain is built from TRBV30 and TRBJ2-7; D might be TRBD2 (5 bases). Germline V gene data show CDR1 as GTSNPN and CDR2 as SVGIG (reference sequence). The CDR3 runs to 14 residues. CDR3 DNA: TGTGCCTGGAGTGTTTCGGAGCGGCTCTACGATCAGTACTTC. Encoded protein: CAWSVSERLYDQYF.

Turning to this clonotype: A clone one base away is much larger, so this may be a read error. The chain links TRBV4-3 to TRBJ1-4; TRBD1 matches 7 bases. V was clipped by 2 bases and J by 7 bases; unmatched bases: 13. CDR3 length: 17 residues. CDR1 and CDR2 (germline): LGHNA, YSLEER. The CDR3 region is CASSQPKWGQKREKLFF. In nucleotides, the CDR3 is TGCGCCAGCAGCCAACCGAAATGGGGACAGAAGCGTGAAAAACTGTTTTTT.

The genes are TRBV6-2 or TRBV6-3 and TRBJ2-7; D gene unclear. The CDR3 spans 12 residues. CDR1 and CDR2 from the germline V gene are MNHEY and SVGEGT. CDR3 residues: CDNRGSSYEQYF. CDR3 bases: TGTGACAACAGAGGCAGCTCCTACGAGCAGTACTTC.

This clonotype was detected many times. The chain joins TRBV6-5 to TRBJ2-2, with D hard to call. The CDR3 is made up of 14 amino acids. Trimming took 2 bases from V and 4 from J, leaving 8 bases between them. From germline, CDR1 is MNHEY and CDR2 SVGAGI. The DNA of the CDR3 is TGTGCCAGCAGTTACGTTGCAGTCACCGGGGAGCTGTTTTTT. As protein: CASSYVAVTGELFF.

This clonotype was recorded at least ten times. The V call is TRBV6-1, the J call TRBJ2-7, with 10 bases aligning to TRBD1. V dropped 3 bases and J dropped 6; count of bases not matched to a gene: 5. The CDR3 has 14 amino acids. CDR1 MNHNS and CDR2 SASEGT come from the germline V gene. The CDR3 DNA follows: TGTGCCAGCAGTGACCGGGACAGGGGCGGCGAGCAGTACTTC. It encodes CASSDRDRGGEQYF.

This clonotype was detected a few times. This is likely a read error, given that the CDR3 carries no conserved phenylalanine or tryptophan at its end. This chain joins TRBV4-3 and TRBJ2-7; D possibly corresponds to TRBD1 (6 bases). Germline-derived CDR1 and CDR2 are LGHNA and YSLEER. V shed 3 bases and J shed 3 bases, with 18 bases lying between them. The CDR3 sequence is 16 residues long. The CDR3 is CASSQSPGTRGYEQYL. CDR3 DNA: TGCGCCAGCAGCCAGAGCCCTGGGACACGGGGCTACGAGCAGTACCTC.